Below are 18 T cell receptor beta chains sequenced from a single sample in a study of blood T cells in healthy people across ages. A second 7 to 11 cycle PCR used barcoded and J-beta primers. TCRdb processed the 5' RACE reads anew with MiXCR; each CDR3 protein has one entry. The sample holds about 1.7 million distinct CDR3 sequences, approximately 30% seen once. Sequences were obtained from blood. These receptors all stem from a woman in her 30s in good health.

The chain couples TRBV9 to TRBJ1-1; 10 bases match TRBD1. V lost 3 bases to trimming and J lost 4 bases; unmatched junction nucleotides: 6. The CDR3 is 15 residues long. CDR1 is SGDLS, CDR2 YYNGEE, per germline. The CDR3 DNA is TGTGCCAGCAGCGAGGGGACAGGGGTCGGCACTGAAGCTTTCTTT. Its translation: CASSEGTGVGTEAFF.

The rearrangement joins TRBV24-1 to TRBJ2-5; possible D gene TRBD1, 6 bases. The CDR3 consists of 16 residues. The V and J ends lost 0 bases and 1 base respectively, with 11 bases between them. Germline values: CDR1 KGHDR, CDR2 SFDVKD. The CDR3 loop is CATSDLPADSQETQYF. CDR3 DNA: TGTGCCACCAGTGATTTGCCAGCGGACAGCCAAGAGACCCAGTACTTC.

This chain uses TRBV5-1 with TRBJ1-5; unclear D gene. The CDR3 consists of 15 residues. Trimming pared 0 bases from V and 3 bases from J, leaving 10 bases between. The germline CDR1 and CDR2 sequences are SGHRS and YFSETQ. As DNA, the CDR3 is TGCGCCAGCAGCTTGGACCCGGGAACCAATCAGCCCCAGCATTTT. Translated, it gives CASSLDPGTNQPQHF.

Only a few counts were recorded for this clonotype. This chain uses TRBV11-2 with TRBJ2-1, with D hard to call. Germline CDR1 SGHAT, CDR2 FQNNGV. The CDR3 contains 15 residues. Trimming cost V 4 bases and J 10 bases, with 20 bases left between them. In DNA form, the CDR3 reads TGTGCCAGCAGCTCTCCTTCTTCCCTACTCTCGGAGCAGTTCTTC. It translates to CASSSPSSLLSEQFF.

This clonotype appeared many times. This sequence joins TRBV29-1 and TRBJ2-1; 12 bases map to TRBD1. The trim removed 6 bases at V and 10 bases at J, leaving 7 bases unmatched. The CDR3 totals 13 residues. The V gene's germline CDR1 is SQVTM and CDR2 ANQGSEA. As DNA, the CDR3 is TGCAGCGTGGGGGGACAGGGGGCAGGGGAGCAGTTCTTC. Residues: CSVGGQGAGEQFF.

The chain couples TRBV12-3 or TRBV12-4 to TRBJ1-1, with 7 bases identical to TRBD1. There are 15 residues in the CDR3. With 6 bases clipped from V and 3 bases from J, the junction kept 10 bases outside the gene matches. This CDR3 is CASRENRGTDTEAFF. As DNA, the CDR3 is TGTGCCAGCAGGGAGAACAGGGGAACGGACACTGAAGCTTTCTTT.

This clonotype was counted ten times or more. V usage is TRBV7-3 and J usage is TRBJ2-1; D gene uncertain. CDR1 and CDR2 from the germline V gene are SGHTA and FQGTGA. Trimming stripped 5 bases from V and 7 bases from J, with 12 bases between. The CDR3 runs to 13 residues. CDR3 in amino acids: CASSPRWGNEQFF. In DNA form, the CDR3 reads TGTGCCAGCAGCCCCAGATGGGGTAATGAGCAGTTCTTC.

A few counts support this clonotype. The chain links TRBV11-2 to TRBJ1-4; no clear D. CDR1 and CDR2 from the germline V gene are SGHAT and FQNNGV. The CDR3 is 13 residues long. Trimming stripped 4 bases from V and 3 bases from J, with 6 bases between. The CDR3 sequence is CASSWASNEKLFF. As DNA, the CDR3 is TGTGCCAGCAGCTGGGCCTCTAATGAAAAACTGTTTTTT.

The table lists this clonotype with a few counts. The chain employs TRBV7-9 and TRBJ2-1; no clear D. The CDR3 is made up of 13 amino acids. Germline CDR1 reads SEHNR; CDR2 reads FQNEAQ (reference sequence). V lost 4 bases and J lost 5, with 9 bases in between. This CDR3 is CASSSGGHNEQFF. CDR3 in DNA: TGTGCCAGCAGCTCCGGTGGTCACAATGAGCAGTTCTTC.

This clonotype occurred many times. The CDR3: CSASVRNTEAFF. The CDR3 DNA reads as TGCAGTGCTAGTGTCCGAAACACTGAAGCTTTCTTT. The rearrangement uses TRBV20-1 and TRBJ1-1; D not certain. Per the germline V gene, CDR1 is DFQATT and CDR2 is SNEGSKA (reference sequence). Trimming cost V 3 bases and J 2 bases, with 7 bases left between them. This CDR3 spans 12 amino acids.

This clonotype appeared many times. This chain connects TRBV10-3 to TRBJ2-6; D assignment may be TRBD1 or TRBD2 (5 bases each). In germline, CDR1 is ENHRY, CDR2 SYGVKD. The CDR3 length is 16 residues. V was pared by 11 bases and J by 0 bases, with 17 bases between. Here the CDR3 DNA reads TGTGCCGTCGCCGGGACGGGGACCTCTGGGGCCAACGTCCTGACTTTC. Residues: CAVAGTGTSGANVLTF.

This clonotype was counted between two and nine times. V gene TRBV20-1 combines with J gene TRBJ1-5, with D hard to call. The CDR3 contains 14 residues. Germline V gene data show CDR1 as DFQATT and CDR2 as SNEGSKA (reference sequence). Trimming removed 0 bases from V and 7 bases from J, with 13 bases in between. CDR3 coding DNA: TGCAGTGCTAGAGATATGAGGGAAGGCCAGCCCCAGCATTTT. It is translated as CSARDMREGQPQHF.

In this sample, this clonotype turned up a few times. The rearrangement joins TRBV28 to TRBJ1-2, with D unclear. This CDR3 has 13 residues. CDR1 is MDHEN and CDR2 is SYDVKM in the germline V gene. Trimming cost V 2 bases and J 8 bases, with 12 bases left between them. The CDR3 here is CASSLTQTRGYTF. The CDR3 DNA reads as TGTGCCAGCAGTTTAACCCAAACTCGGGGCTACACCTTC.

This chain links TRBV5-5 with TRBJ2-7; 8 bases fit TRBD1. The CDR3 totals 16 residues. The ends lost 4 bases at V and 0 bases at J; junction bases unmatched: 9. Per the germline V gene, CDR1 is SGHKS and CDR2 is YYEKEE (reference sequence). CDR3 sequence (DNA): TGTGCCAGCAGCACGCCGACAGGGGTAACCTCCTACGAGCAGTACTTC. Translating it yields CASSTPTGVTSYEQYF.

This clonotype was counted many times. The chain joins TRBV27 to TRBJ2-7, with 10 nucleotides matching TRBD1. Germline CDR1 and CDR2: MNHEY and SMNVEV (reference sequence). Unmatched junction bases numbered 6, after V lost 1 base and J lost 6 bases. The CDR3 consists of 15 residues. The DNA of the CDR3 is TGTGCCAGCAGTTTATTCGGGACAGGGGAGGGCGAGCAGTACTTC. Amino acid sequence: CASSLFGTGEGEQYF.

This clonotype showed up just a few times. This chain joins TRBV30 and TRBJ2-5, with D perhaps TRBD2 (5 bases). This CDR3 region has 12 residues. V shed 5 bases and J shed 5 bases, with 12 bases lying between them. Germline CDR1 reads GTSNPN; CDR2 reads SVGIG (reference sequence). CDR3 DNA: TGTGCCTGGGGGGAGAAGGTGGAGACCCAGTACTTC. Its protein product is CAWGEKVETQYF.

The rearrangement uses TRBV19 and TRBJ2-1; possibly TRBD2 for D (6 bases). The CDR3 runs to 14 residues. V was clipped by 10 bases and J by 2 bases, with 15 bases between them. The germline CDR1 and CDR2 sequences are LNHDA and SQIVND (reference sequence). The CDR3 sequence: CATDGGVTYNEQFF. The CDR3 DNA is TGTGCCACCGACGGGGGAGTAACCTACAATGAGCAGTTCTTC.

This chain links TRBV7-2 with TRBJ2-3; tentative D call: TRBD2 (6 bases). The V gene's germline CDR1 is SGHTA and CDR2 FQGNSA. The CDR3 sequence is 15 residues long. Trimming left V 5 bases short and J 5 bases short, with 17 bases between. CDR3: CASSRAGLSEDTQYF. In DNA, the CDR3 is TGTGCCAGCAGCCGGGCGGGACTTAGCGAAGATACGCAGTATTTT.